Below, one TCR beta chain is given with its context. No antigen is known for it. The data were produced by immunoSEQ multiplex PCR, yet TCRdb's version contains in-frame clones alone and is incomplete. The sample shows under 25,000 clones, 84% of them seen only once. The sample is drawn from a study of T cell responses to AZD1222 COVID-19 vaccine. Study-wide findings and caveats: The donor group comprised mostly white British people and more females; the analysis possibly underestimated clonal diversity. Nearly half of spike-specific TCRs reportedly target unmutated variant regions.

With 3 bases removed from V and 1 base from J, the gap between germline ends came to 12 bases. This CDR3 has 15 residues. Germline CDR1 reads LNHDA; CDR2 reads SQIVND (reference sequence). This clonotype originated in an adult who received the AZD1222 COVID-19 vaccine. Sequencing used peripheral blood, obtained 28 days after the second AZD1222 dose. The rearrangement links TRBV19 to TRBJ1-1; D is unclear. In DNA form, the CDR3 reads TGTGCCAGTAGTATCGGTCAAACCTCGAACACTGAAGCTTTCTTT. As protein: CASSIGQTSNTEAFF. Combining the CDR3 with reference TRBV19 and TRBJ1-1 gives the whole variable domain DGGITQSPKYLFRKEGQNVTLSCEQNLNHDAMYWYRQDPGQGLRLIYYSQIVNDFQKGDIAEGYSVSREKKESFPLTVTSAQKNPTAFYLCASSIGQTSNTEAFFGQGTRLTVV.